This T cell receptor (beta chain) was retrieved from a study of T cells in Graves' hyperthyroidism and ophthalmopathy. This clonotype was recorded many times. The source of the PBMCs was roughly 10 ml of fresh peripheral blood. The investigators amplified TCR beta CDR3 regions from RNA transcripts. HTBI primers drove first-round RT-PCR of the TCR CDR3. TCRdb re-called the multiplex PCR reads with MiXCR, one entry per CDR3 protein. The sample shows about 350,000 distinct CDR3 sequences, about a sixth of them seen only once. This clonotype originated in a woman aged 40 to 50 with Graves' ophthalmopathy. The source material was blood.

The CDR3 is CASSIGLNTGELFF. The CDR3 nucleotides are TGTGCCAGTAGTATCGGACTTAACACCGGGGAGCTGTTTTTT. The chain uses TRBV19 and TRBJ2-2; D might be TRBD2 (5 bases). CDR1 and CDR2 from the germline V gene are LNHDA and SQIVND (reference sequence). Trimming pared 3 bases from V and 2 bases from J, leaving 7 bases between. The CDR3 has 14 amino acids.